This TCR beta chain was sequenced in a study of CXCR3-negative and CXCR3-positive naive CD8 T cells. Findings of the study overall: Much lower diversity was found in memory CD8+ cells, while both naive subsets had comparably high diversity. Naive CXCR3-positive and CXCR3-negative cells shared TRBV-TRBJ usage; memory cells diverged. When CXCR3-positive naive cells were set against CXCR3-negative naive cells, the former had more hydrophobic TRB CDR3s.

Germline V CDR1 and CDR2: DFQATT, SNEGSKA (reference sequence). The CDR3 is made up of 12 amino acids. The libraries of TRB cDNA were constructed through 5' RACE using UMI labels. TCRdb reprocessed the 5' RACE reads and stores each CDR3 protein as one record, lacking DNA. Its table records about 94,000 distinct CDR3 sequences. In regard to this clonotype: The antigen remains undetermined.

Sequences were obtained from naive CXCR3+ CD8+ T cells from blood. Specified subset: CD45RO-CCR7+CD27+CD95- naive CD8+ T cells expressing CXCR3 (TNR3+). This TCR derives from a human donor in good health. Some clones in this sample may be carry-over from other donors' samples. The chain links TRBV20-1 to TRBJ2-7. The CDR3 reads CSARVASYEQYF.